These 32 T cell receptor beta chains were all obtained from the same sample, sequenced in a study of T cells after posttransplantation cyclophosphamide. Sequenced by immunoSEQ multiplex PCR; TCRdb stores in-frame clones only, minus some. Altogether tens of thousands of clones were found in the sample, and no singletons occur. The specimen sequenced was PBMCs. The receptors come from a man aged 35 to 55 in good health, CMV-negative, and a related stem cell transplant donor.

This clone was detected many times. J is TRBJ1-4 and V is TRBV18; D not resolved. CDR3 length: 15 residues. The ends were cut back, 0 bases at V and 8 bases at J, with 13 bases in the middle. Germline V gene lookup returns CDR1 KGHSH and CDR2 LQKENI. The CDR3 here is CASSPPERYGEKLFF. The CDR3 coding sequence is TGTGCCAGCTCACCACCGGAGAGGTACGGGGAAAAACTGTTTTTT. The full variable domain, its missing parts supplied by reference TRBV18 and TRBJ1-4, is NAGVMQNPRHLVRRRGQEARLRCSPMKGHSHVYWYRQLPEEGLKFMVYLQKENIIDESGMPKERFSAEFPKEGPSILRIQQVVRGDSAAYFCASSPPERYGEKLFFGSGTQLSVL.

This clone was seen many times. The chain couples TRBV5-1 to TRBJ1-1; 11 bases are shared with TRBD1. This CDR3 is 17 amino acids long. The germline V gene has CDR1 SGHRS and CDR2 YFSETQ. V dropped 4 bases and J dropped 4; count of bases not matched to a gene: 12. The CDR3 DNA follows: TGCGCCAGCAGCATCGGACAGGGGGCCCCGAAGGCCACTGAAGCTTTCTTT. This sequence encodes CASSIGQGAPKATEAFF.

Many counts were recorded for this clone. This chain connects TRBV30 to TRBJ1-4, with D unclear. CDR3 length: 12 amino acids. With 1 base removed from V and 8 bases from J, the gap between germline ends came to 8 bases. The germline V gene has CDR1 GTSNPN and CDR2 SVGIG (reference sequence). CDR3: CAWSGVAEKLFF. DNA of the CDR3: TGTGCCTGGAGTGGAGTAGCCGAAAAACTGTTTTTT.

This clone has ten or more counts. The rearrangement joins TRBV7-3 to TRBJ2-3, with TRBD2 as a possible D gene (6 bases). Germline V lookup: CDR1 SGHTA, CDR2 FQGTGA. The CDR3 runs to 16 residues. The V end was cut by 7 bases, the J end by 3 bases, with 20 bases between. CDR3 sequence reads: CASTTPPERATDTQYF. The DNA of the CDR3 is TGTGCCAGCACCACCCCTCCGGAGCGGGCAACAGATACGCAGTATTTT. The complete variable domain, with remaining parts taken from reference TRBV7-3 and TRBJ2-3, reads GAGVSQTPSNKVTEKGKYVELRCDPISGHTALYWYRQSLGQGPEFLIYFQGTGAADDSGLPNDRFFAVRPEGSVSTLKIQRTERGDSAVYLCASTTPPERATDTQYFGPGTRLTVL.

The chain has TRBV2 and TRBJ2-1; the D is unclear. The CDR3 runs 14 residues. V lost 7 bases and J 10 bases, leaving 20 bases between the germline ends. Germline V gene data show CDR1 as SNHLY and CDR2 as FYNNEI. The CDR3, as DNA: TGTGCCAGCATTAGGTCGGTTCTCTTGGGCGAGCAGTTCTTC. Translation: CASIRSVLLGEQFF.

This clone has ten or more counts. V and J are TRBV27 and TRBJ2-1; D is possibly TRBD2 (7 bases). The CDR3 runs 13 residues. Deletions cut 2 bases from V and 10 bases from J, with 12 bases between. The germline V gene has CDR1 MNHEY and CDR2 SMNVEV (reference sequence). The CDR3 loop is CASSLGGGLEQFF. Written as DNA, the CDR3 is TGTGCCAGCAGTTTAGGGGGGGGGCTCGAGCAGTTCTTC.

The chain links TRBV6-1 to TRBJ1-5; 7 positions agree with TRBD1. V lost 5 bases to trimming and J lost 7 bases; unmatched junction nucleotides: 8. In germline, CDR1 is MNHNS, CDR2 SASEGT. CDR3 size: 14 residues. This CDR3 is CASSTQGVGQPQHF. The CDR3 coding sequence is TGTGCCAGCAGTACCCAGGGGGTGGGCCAGCCCCAGCATTTT.

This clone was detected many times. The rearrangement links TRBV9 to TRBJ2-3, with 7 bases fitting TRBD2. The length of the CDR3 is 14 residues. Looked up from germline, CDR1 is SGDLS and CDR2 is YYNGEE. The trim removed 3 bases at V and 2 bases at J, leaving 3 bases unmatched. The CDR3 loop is CASSESGTTDTQYF. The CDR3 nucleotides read TGTGCCAGCAGCGAGAGCGGGACCACAGATACGCAGTATTTT.

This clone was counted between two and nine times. CDR3 nucleotides: TGTGCCAGCCTCCGACTGTCAGATACGCAGTATTTT. This encodes CASLRLSDTQYF. The chain is built from TRBV2 and TRBJ2-3; D gene unclear. The CDR3 runs 12 residues. Trimming left V 8 bases short and J 4 bases short, with 10 bases between. The germline V gene encodes CDR1 SNHLY and CDR2 FYNNEI.

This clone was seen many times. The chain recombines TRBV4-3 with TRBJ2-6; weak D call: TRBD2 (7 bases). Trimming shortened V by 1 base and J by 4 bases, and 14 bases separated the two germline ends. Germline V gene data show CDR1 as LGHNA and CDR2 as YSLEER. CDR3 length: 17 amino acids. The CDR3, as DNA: TGCGCCAGCAGCCAAGGGGGGGGCAGTTACGGGGCCAACGTCCTGACTTTC. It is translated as CASSQGGGSYGANVLTF.

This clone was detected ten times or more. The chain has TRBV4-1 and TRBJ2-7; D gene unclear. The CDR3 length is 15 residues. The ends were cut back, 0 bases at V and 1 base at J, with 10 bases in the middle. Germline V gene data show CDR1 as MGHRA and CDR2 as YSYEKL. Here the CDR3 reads CASSQEPEISYEQYF. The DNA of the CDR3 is TGCGCCAGCAGCCAAGAACCGGAGATATCCTACGAGCAGTACTTC.

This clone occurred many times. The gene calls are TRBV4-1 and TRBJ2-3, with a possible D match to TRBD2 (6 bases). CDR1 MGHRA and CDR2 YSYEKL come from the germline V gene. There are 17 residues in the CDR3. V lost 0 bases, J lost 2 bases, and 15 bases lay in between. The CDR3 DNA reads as TGCGCCAGCAGCCAAGAAGTCCTTTCGGGACTCACAGATACGCAGTATTTT. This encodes CASSQEVLSGLTDTQYF.

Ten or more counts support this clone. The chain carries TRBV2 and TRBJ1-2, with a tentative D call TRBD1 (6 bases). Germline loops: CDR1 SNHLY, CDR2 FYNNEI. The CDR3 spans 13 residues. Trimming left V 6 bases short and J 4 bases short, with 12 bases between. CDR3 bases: TGTGCCAGCAGCCCTGACAGGCTCTATGGCTACACCTTC. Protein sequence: CASSPDRLYGYTF.

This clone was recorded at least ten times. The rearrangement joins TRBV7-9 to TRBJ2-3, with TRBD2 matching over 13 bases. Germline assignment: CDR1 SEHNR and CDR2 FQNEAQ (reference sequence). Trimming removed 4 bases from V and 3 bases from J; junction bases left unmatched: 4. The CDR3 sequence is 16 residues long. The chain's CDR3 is CASSYGTSGNTDTQYF. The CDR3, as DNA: TGTGCCAGCAGCTACGGGACTAGCGGGAATACAGATACGCAGTATTTT.

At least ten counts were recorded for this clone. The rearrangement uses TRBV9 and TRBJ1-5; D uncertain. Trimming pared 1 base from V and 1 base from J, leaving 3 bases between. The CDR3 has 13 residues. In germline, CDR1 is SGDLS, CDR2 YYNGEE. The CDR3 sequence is CASSVSSNQPQHF. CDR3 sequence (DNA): TGTGCCAGCAGCGTATCAAGCAATCAGCCCCAGCATTTT.

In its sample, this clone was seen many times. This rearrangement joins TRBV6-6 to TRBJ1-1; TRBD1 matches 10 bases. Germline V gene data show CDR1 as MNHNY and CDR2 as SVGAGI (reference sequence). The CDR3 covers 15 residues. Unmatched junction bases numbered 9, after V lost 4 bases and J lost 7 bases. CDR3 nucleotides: TGTGCCAGCAGTTCGAGGACAGGGGGTCCCAATGAAGCTTTCTTT. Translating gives CASSSRTGGPNEAFF.

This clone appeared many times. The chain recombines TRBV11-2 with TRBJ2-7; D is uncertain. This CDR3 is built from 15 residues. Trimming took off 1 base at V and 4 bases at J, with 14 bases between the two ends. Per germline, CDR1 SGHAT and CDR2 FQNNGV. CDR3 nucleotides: TGTGCCAGCAGCTTAGGCCCCGGAGCTCGATACGAGCAGTACTTC. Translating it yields CASSLGPGARYEQYF.

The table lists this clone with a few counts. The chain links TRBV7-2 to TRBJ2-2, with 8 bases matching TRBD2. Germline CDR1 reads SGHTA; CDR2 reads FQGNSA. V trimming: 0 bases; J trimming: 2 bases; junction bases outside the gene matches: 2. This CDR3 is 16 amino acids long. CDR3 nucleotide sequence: TGTGCCAGCAGCTTAGCTAGCGGGAAAAACACCGGGGAGCTGTTTTTT. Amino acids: CASSLASGKNTGELFF.

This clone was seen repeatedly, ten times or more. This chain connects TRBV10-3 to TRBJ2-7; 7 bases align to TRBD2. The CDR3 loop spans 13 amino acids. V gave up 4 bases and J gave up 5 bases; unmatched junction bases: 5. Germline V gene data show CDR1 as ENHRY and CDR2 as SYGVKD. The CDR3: CAISGGGGDEQYF. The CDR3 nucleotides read TGTGCCATCAGTGGGGGTGGGGGGGACGAGCAGTACTTC.

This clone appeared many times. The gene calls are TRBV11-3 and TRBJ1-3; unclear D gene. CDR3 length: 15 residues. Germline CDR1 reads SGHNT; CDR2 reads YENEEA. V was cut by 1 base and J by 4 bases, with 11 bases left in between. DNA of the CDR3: TGTGCCAGCAGCTTAGTCGAGGGATCCGGAAACACCATATATTTT. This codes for CASSLVEGSGNTIYF.

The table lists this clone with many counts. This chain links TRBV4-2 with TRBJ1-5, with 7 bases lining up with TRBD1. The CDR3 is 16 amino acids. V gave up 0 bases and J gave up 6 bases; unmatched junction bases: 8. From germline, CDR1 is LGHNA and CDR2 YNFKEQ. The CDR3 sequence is CASSQDGTEGGQPQHF. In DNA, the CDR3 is TGTGCCAGCAGCCAAGACGGGACAGAAGGCGGTCAGCCCCAGCATTTT.

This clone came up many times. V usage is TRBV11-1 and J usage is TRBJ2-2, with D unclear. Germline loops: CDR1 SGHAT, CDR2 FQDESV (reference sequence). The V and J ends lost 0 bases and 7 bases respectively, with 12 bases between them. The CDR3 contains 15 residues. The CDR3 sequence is CASSLAGDWYGELFF. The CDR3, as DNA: TGTGCCAGCAGCTTAGCCGGAGACTGGTACGGGGAGCTGTTTTTT. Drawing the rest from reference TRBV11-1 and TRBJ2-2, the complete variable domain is EAEVAQSPRYKITEKSQAVAFWCDPISGHATLYWYRQILGQGPELLVQFQDESVVDDSQLPKDRFSAERLKGVDSTLKIQPAELGDSAMYLCASSLAGDWYGELFFGEGSRLTVL.

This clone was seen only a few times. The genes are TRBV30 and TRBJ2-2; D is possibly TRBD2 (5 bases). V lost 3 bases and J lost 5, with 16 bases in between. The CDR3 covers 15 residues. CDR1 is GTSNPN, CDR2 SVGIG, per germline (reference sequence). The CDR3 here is CAWSADSSWTGELFF. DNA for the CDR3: TGTGCCTGGAGCGCGGACTCGAGTTGGACCGGGGAGCTGTTTTTT.

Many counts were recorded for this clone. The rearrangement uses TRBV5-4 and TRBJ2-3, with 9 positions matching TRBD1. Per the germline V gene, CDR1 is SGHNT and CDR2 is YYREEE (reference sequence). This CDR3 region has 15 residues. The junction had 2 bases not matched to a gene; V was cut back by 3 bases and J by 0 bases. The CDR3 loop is CASSSGQGSTDTQYF. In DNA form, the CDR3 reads TGTGCCAGCAGCTCCGGACAGGGGAGCACAGATACGCAGTATTTT. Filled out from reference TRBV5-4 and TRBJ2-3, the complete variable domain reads ETGVTQSPTHLIKTRGQQVTLRCSSQSGHNTVSWYQQALGQGPQFIFQYYREEENGRGNFPPRFSGLQFPNYSSELNVNALELDDSALYLCASSSGQGSTDTQYFGPGTRLTVL.

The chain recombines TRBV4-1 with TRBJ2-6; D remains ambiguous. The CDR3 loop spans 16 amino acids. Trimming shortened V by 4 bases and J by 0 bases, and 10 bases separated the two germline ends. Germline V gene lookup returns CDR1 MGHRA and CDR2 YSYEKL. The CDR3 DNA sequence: TGCGCCAGCAGCCTCGAACGTAGCTCTGGGGCCAACGTCCTGACTTTC. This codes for CASSLERSSGANVLTF.

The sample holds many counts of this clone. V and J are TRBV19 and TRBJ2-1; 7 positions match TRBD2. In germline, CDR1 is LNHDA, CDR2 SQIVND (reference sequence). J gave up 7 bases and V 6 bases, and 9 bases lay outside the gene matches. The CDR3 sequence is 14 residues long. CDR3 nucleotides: TGTGCCAGTAGCGAGAGCGGGGCCCTTAATGAGCAGTTCTTC. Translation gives CASSESGALNEQFF.

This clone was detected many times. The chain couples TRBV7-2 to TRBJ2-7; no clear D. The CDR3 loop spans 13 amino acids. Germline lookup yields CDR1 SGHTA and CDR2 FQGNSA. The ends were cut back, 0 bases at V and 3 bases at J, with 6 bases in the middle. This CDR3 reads CASSLADYYEQYV. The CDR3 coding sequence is TGTGCCAGCAGCTTAGCAGATTACTACGAGCAGTACGTC.

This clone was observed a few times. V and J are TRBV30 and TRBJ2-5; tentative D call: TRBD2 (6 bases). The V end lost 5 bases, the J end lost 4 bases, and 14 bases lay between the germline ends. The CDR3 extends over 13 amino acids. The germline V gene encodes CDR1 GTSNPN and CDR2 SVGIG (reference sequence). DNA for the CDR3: TGTGCCTGGTCTAATCGGGGAGGAGAGACCCAGTACTTC. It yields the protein CAWSNRGGETQYF.

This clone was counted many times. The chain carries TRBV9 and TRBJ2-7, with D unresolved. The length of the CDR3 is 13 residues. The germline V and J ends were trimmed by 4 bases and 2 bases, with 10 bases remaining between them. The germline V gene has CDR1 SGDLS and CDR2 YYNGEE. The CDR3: CASSLDITYEQYF. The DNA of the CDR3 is TGTGCCAGCAGCCTCGACATCACCTACGAGCAGTACTTC.

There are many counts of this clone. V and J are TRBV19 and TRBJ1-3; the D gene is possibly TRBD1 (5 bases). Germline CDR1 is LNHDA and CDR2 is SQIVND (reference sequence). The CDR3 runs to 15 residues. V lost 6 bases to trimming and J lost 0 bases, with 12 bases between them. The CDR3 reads CASRPTGNSGNTIYF. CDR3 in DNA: TGTGCCAGTAGGCCAACAGGAAACTCTGGAAACACCATATATTTT.

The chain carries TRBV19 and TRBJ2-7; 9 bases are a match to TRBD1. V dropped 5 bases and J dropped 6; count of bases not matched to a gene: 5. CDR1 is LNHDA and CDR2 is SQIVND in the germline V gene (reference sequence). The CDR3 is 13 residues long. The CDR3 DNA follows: TGTGCCAGTAGTCGTCGGGACAGGGCCGAGCAGTACGTC. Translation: CASSRRDRAEQYV.

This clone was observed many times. CDR3 amino acids: CASRPWGGQGFGYTF. CDR3 sequence (DNA): TGTGCCAGCAGGCCCTGGGGCGGACAGGGCTTTGGCTACACCTTC. This rearrangement joins TRBV2 to TRBJ1-2; TRBD1 matches at 8 bases. J gave up 7 bases and V 6 bases, and 13 bases lay outside the gene matches. The germline gives CDR1 SNHLY, CDR2 FYNNEI. The CDR3 covers 15 residues.